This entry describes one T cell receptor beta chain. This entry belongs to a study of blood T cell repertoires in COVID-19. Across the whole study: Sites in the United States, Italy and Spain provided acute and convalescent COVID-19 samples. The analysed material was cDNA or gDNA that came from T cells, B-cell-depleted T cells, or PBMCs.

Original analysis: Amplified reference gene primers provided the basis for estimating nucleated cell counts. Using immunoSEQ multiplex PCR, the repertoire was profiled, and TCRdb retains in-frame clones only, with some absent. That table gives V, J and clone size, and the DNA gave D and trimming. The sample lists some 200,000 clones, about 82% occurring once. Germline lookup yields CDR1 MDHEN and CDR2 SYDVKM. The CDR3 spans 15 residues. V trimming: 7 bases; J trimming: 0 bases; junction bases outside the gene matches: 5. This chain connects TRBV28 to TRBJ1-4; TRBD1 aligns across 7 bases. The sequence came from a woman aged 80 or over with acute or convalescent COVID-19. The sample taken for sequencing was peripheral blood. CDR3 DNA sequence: TGTGCCAGCAAGGAAACAGGGGCAACTAATGAAAAACTGTTTTTT. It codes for CASKETGATNEKLFF.